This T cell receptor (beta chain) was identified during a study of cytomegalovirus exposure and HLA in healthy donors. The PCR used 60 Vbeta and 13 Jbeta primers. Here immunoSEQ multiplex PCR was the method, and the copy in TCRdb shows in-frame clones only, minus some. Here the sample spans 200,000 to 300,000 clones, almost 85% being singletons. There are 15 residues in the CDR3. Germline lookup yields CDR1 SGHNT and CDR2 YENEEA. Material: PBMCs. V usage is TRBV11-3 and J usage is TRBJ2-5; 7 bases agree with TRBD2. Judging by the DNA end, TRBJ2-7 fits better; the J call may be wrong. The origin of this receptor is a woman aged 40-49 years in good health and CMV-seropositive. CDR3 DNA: TGTGCCAGCAGCTTAGGAAGCGGGAACTCCTACGAGCAGTACTTC. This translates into CASSLGSGNSYEQYF.